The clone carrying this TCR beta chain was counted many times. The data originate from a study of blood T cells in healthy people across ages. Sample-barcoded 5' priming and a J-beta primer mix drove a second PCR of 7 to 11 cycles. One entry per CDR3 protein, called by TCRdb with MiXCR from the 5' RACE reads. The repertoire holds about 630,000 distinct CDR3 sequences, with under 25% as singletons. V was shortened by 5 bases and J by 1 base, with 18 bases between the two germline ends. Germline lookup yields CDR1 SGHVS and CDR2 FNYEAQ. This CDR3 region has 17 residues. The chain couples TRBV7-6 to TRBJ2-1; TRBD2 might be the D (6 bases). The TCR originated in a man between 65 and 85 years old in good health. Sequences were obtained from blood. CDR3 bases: TGTGCCAGCAGCATACGCGGGTGGGAGGAGTCCTACAATGAGCAGTTCTTC. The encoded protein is CASSIRGWEESYNEQFF.